This entry is about one TCR beta chain. Its antigen is unknown. The same CDR3 arises from other DNA sequences in this sample as well. Those who donated were healthy HIV-negative adults, with no recent acute infections or vaccinations reported. The data originate from a study of shared clonotypes between healthy human individuals. The V and J ends lost 4 bases and 6 bases respectively, with 11 bases between them. CDR3 length equals 12 residues. In germline, CDR1 is SGHKS, CDR2 YYEKEE (reference sequence). Sequencing used immunoSEQ multiplex PCR; TCRdb keeps in-frame clones, though not all of them. Of around 980,000 clones in the sample, roughly 74% are singletons; the top ten hold 0.5% to 0.65%. General observations from the study: Several donors showed sharing of about 5.5% of naive CD4 clonotypes. Naive subsets usually exceeded memory subsets in estimated richness.

Sequencing was done on a sample of memory CD4+ T cells from PBMCs. The sample's subset: CD45RA-negative fraction. This sequence joins TRBV5-5 and TRBJ2-7, with a possible D match to TRBD1 (6 bases). The clonotype originates from a man between 18 and 29 years old in good health. Some clones in this sample may be carry-over from other donors' samples. The CDR3 here is CASSRDRLEQYF. For the CDR3, the DNA is TGTGCCAGCAGCCGCGACAGGCTCGAGCAGTACTTC.